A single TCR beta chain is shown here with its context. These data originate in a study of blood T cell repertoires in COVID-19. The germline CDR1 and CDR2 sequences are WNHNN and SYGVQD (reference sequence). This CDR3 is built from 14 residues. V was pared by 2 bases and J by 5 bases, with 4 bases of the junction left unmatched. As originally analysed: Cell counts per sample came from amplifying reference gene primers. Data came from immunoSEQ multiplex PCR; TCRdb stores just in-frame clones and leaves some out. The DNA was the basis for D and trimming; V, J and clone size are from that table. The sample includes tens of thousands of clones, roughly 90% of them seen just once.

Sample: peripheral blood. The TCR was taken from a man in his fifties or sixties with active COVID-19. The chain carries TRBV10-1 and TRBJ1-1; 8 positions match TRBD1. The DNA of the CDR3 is TGCGCCAGCAGTGAGGCAGGGGGCCGGACTGAAGCTTTCTTT. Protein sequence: CASSEAGGRTEAFF.